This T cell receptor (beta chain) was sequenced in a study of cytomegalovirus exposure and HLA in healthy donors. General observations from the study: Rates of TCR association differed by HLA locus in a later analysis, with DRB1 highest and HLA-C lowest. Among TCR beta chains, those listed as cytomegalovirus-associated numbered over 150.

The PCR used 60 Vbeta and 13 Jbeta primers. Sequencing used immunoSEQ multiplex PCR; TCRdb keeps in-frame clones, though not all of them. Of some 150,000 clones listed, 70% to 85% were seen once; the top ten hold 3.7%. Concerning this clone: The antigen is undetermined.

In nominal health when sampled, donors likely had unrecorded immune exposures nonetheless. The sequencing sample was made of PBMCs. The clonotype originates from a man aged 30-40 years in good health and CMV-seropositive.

CDR3 residues: CASSDPGHFTGELFF. The CDR3 bases are TGTGCCAGCAGTGACCCGGGACACTTCACCGGGGAGCTGTTTTTT. The V and J genes are TRBV6-1 and TRBJ2-2, with D maybe TRBD1 (6 bases). CDR3 length: 15 residues. From germline, CDR1 is MNHNS and CDR2 SASEGT. V was trimmed by 3 bases and J by 4 bases, leaving 12 bases between them.